The 10 T cell receptor beta chains given below trace back to one sample, sequenced in a study of blood T cell repertoires in COVID-19. The repertoire was sequenced with immunoSEQ multiplex PCR; TCRdb's copy has only in-frame clones and lacks some. This table has 35,000 or so clones, around 90% appearing once. The sample consisted of peripheral blood. These receptors all stem from a human donor in a cohort sampled during active COVID-19.

The genes are TRBV28 and TRBJ2-4, with TRBD1 matching 7 bases. Germline CDR1 is MDHEN and CDR2 is SYDVKM. The CDR3 loop spans 15 amino acids. J was trimmed by 1 base and V by 8 bases; bases with no gene match: 8. CDR3 residues: CASGVDRAAKNIQYF. The CDR3 region has the DNA TGTGCCAGCGGGGTTGACAGGGCGGCCAAAAACATTCAGTACTTC.

The chain is built from TRBV9 and TRBJ1-1, with TRBD1 identical over 7 bases. The CDR3 covers 14 residues. Germline V gene data show CDR1 as SGDLS and CDR2 as YYNGEE. With 5 bases clipped from V and 6 bases from J, the junction kept 10 bases outside the gene matches. DNA for the CDR3: TGTGCCAGCAGTGCGGGACAGTACATCGCTGAAGCTTTCTTT. Protein: CASSAGQYIAEAFF.

This chain uses TRBV10-3 with TRBJ2-7; D perhaps matches TRBD2 (7 bases). The CDR3 length is 14 residues. The V end lost 6 bases, the J end lost 5 bases, and 17 bases lay between the germline ends. The germline V gene encodes CDR1 ENHRY and CDR2 SYGVKD. CDR3 DNA sequence: TGTGCCATCAGAGAAGGGGGGGGGCTCGACGAGCAGTACTTC. This gives the protein CAIREGGGLDEQYF.

J is TRBJ1-6 and V is TRBV5-1; a weak D match, TRBD1 (5 bases). CDR3 length: 14 residues. Germline V gene data show CDR1 as SGHRS and CDR2 as YFSETQ. Trimming shortened V by 1 base and J by 8 bases, and 10 bases separated the two germline ends. The CDR3 DNA follows: TGCGCCAGCAGCTTGATAACAGGTGATTCACCCCTCCACTTT. Its protein product is CASSLITGDSPLHF.

For the CDR3, the DNA is TGTGCCAGCTCACGATTGGGGTTAGGACAGGGGAGAACTGAAGCTTTCTTT. Residues: CASSRLGLGQGRTEAFF. This chain uses TRBV18 with TRBJ1-1; 9 nucleotides agree with TRBD1. V was clipped by 4 bases and J by 5 bases; unmatched bases: 14. Germline V gene data show CDR1 as KGHSH and CDR2 as LQKENI. CDR3 size: 17 residues.

The rearrangement joins TRBV24-1 to TRBJ2-7; 9 bases match TRBD1. The CDR3 spans 15 residues. CDR1 is KGHDR and CDR2 is SFDVKD in the germline V gene. V dropped 1 base and J dropped 4; count of bases not matched to a gene: 4. Here the CDR3 reads CATSDFTGGKYEQYF. The CDR3 coding sequence is TGTGCCACCAGTGATTTTACAGGGGGCAAGTACGAGCAGTACTTC.

This rearrangement joins TRBV9 to TRBJ1-1, with D tentatively TRBD1 (5 bases). From germline, CDR1 is SGDLS and CDR2 YYNGEE. The CDR3 is made up of 14 amino acids. The V gene lost 4 bases and the J gene lost 0 bases, with 10 bases spanning the gap. Here the CDR3 reads CASSPPGVNTEAFF. As DNA, the CDR3 is TGTGCCAGCAGCCCCCCGGGGGTGAACACTGAAGCTTTCTTT.

The chain uses TRBV6-5 and TRBJ1-6, with unresolved D. This CDR3 is 15 amino acids long. Per the germline V gene, CDR1 is MNHEY and CDR2 is SVGAGI. The germline V and J ends were trimmed by 7 bases and 8 bases, with 18 bases remaining between them. The DNA of the CDR3 is TGTGCCAGCATCGAGGACGCAGGAGGTTATTCACCCCTCCACTTT. It encodes CASIEDAGGYSPLHF.

The gene calls are TRBV11-2 and TRBJ2-4; tentative D call: TRBD1 (5 bases). The CDR3 extends over 14 amino acids. V lost 0 bases and J 9 bases, leaving 12 bases between the germline ends. The germline CDR1 and CDR2 sequences are SGHAT and FQNNGV. The DNA for the CDR3 is TGTGCCAGCAGCTTAGATCAGGGTTCTAGCATTCAGTACTTC. Translated: CASSLDQGSSIQYF.

This clone was found once. V usage is TRBV30 and J usage is TRBJ1-5; possibly TRBD1 for D (6 bases). This CDR3 is built from 14 residues. Germline-derived CDR1 and CDR2 are GTSNPN and SVGIG (reference sequence). V gave up 5 bases and J gave up 2 bases, with 13 bases separating them. The CDR3 DNA reads TGTGCCTGGCCACAGGGTGGAGGCAATCAGCCCCAGCATTTT. Amino acids: CAWPQGGGNQPQHF.